The 22 T cell receptor beta chains presented below share a single source sample, sequenced in a study of CD8+ T cells in alopecia areata. cDNA reverse transcribed from extracted RNA served as the sequencing template. The table came from immunoSEQ multiplex PCR; TCRdb's copy has only in-frame clones and leaves some out. The profile shows 110,000 or so clones, approximately 60% of them singletons. The sample comprised CD8+ T cells sorted from blood. The source of these receptors is a human donor in good health.

This chain connects TRBV4-1 to TRBJ2-5; unclear D gene. The CDR3 covers 13 residues. V was cut by 5 bases and J by 5 bases, with 12 bases left in between. The germline V gene has CDR1 MGHRA and CDR2 YSYEKL. CDR3 sequence (DNA): TGCGCCAGCAGCGATCTAGTTAGGGAGACCCAGTACTTC. It yields the protein CASSDLVRETQYF.

This chain links TRBV6-5 with TRBJ1-2, with D hard to call. The V gene lost 4 bases and the J gene lost 4 bases, with 7 bases spanning the gap. The CDR3 is made up of 12 amino acids. From germline, CDR1 is MNHEY and CDR2 SVGAGI. CDR3 bases: TGTGCCAGCAGTTTATCGGGCTATGGCTACACCTTC. Protein: CASSLSGYGYTF.

There are a few counts of this clone. This chain joins TRBV23-1 and TRBJ1-4; 7 nucleotides agree with TRBD1. TRBV23-1 is an ORF, and what it does is uncertain. The CDR3 loop spans 14 amino acids. With 4 bases clipped from V and 8 bases from J, the junction kept 7 bases outside the gene matches. CDR3 bases: TGCGCCAGCAGTCCCGGGACAGCTGCGGAAAAACTGTTTTTT. Translating gives CASSPGTAAEKLFF.

This clone was seen a few times. V is TRBV13 and J is TRBJ2-7; D uncertain. V lost 1 base and J lost 2, with 9 bases in between. CDR1 is PRHDT and CDR2 is FYEKMQ in the germline V gene (reference sequence). The CDR3 consists of 14 residues. CDR3 sequence: CASSLARSPYEQYF. The DNA of the CDR3 is TGTGCCAGCAGCTTAGCCAGGTCGCCCTACGAGCAGTACTTC.

The rearrangement joins TRBV15 to TRBJ2-2; 7 nucleotides agree with TRBD1. CDR3 length: 16 amino acids. Germline values: CDR1 LNHNV, CDR2 YYDKDF (reference sequence). V gave up 0 bases and J gave up 4 bases; unmatched junction bases: 5. Here the CDR3 reads CATSRDGDRFTGELFF. The CDR3, as DNA: TGTGCCACCAGCAGAGATGGGGACAGATTCACCGGGGAGCTGTTTTTT.

This clone was detected only a few times. This chain uses TRBV7-2 with TRBJ2-3; weak D call: TRBD2 (6 bases). The CDR3 totals 15 residues. Between the trimmed V and J ends, which lost 4 bases and 7 bases, there was a span of 18 bases. Germline V CDR1 and CDR2: SGHTA, FQGNSA. In DNA form, the CDR3 reads TGTGCCAGCAGCTATGGGACTCCCGGCCGACATACGCAGTATTTT. This translates into CASSYGTPGRHTQYF.

This sequence joins TRBV13 and TRBJ2-6; 10 bases match TRBD1. The CDR3 totals 17 residues. Germline V gene sequence: CDR1 PRHDT, CDR2 FYEKMQ (reference sequence). Unmatched junction bases numbered 8, after V lost 5 bases and J lost 4 bases. DNA for the CDR3: TGTGCCAGCAGCGGTGGGACAGGGGTTGAGGGGGCCAACGTCCTGACTTTC. Amino acids: CASSGGTGVEGANVLTF.

V usage is TRBV27 and J usage is TRBJ2-3, with TRBD2 identical over 9 bases. This CDR3 has 16 residues. V was clipped by 5 bases and J by 4 bases; unmatched bases: 10. Germline V gives CDR1 MNHEY, CDR2 SMNVEV (reference sequence). CDR3 sequence (DNA): TGTGCCAGCAGTCTGGCGGGAGGGGGTTGGGCAGATACGCAGTATTTT. Amino acids: CASSLAGGGWADTQYF.

Regarding this clone: An end of the junction differs from the germline gene, which may be a read error. The sample holds other DNA sequences that translate to the same CDR3. The chain carries TRBV13 and TRBJ2-2; D remains unclear. This CDR3 has 12 amino acids. Germline V gives CDR1 PRHDT, CDR2 FYEKMQ (reference sequence). CDR3 nucleotide sequence: TGTGCCAGCAGCCTAGGGACCGGGGAGCTGTTTTTT. This translates into CASSLGTGELFF.

J is TRBJ2-7 and V is TRBV25-1; 8 nucleotides match TRBD1. Per germline, CDR1 MGHDK and CDR2 SYGVNS. The CDR3 has 15 amino acids. The ends lost 4 bases at V and 1 base at J; junction bases unmatched: 6. CDR3 nucleotide sequence: TGTGCCAGCAGTGCGTGGACAGGGCATTCCTACGAGCAGTACTTC. Translated: CASSAWTGHSYEQYF.

The chain joins TRBV5-1 to TRBJ1-2; D gene uncertain. CDR1 is SGHRS, CDR2 YFSETQ, per germline. The CDR3 contains 12 residues. Trimming cost V 7 bases and J 4 bases, with 11 bases left between them. The CDR3 loop reads CASAEEFYGYTF. The DNA for the CDR3 is TGCGCCAGCGCAGAGGAGTTCTATGGCTACACCTTC.

This clone turned up a few times. The chain employs TRBV29-1 and TRBJ1-2; tentatively, D is TRBD1 (5 bases). Deletions cut 2 bases from V and 5 bases from J, with 12 bases between. The germline CDR1 and CDR2 sequences are SQVTM and ANQGSEA. This CDR3 is 13 amino acids long. The CDR3 sequence: CSVETGPRYGYTF. CDR3 DNA sequence: TGCAGCGTTGAAACAGGCCCTCGGTATGGCTACACCTTC.

CDR3 sequence (DNA): TGCGCCAGCAGCGAAACTAGGGACAGCTCCTACGAGCAGTACTTC. Translation gives CASSETRDSSYEQYF. The J gene is TRBJ2-7, the V gene TRBV4-3, with TRBD1 matching 7 bases. The CDR3 runs to 15 residues. Germline lookup yields CDR1 LGHNA and CDR2 YSLEER. Unmatched junction bases numbered 7, after V lost 5 bases and J lost 0 bases.

The V and J genes are TRBV13 and TRBJ2-1; possible D gene TRBD1, 5 bases. This CDR3 comprises 16 residues. Trimming took off 0 bases at V and 1 base at J, with 10 bases between the two ends. Germline V gene lookup returns CDR1 PRHDT and CDR2 FYEKMQ (reference sequence). The CDR3 protein is CASSLGQGGSYNEQFF. As DNA, the CDR3 is TGTGCCAGCAGCTTAGGGCAGGGCGGATCCTACAATGAGCAGTTCTTC.

The chain links TRBV29-1 to TRBJ2-2; D gene unclear. This CDR3 has 12 residues. The ends were cut back, 1 base at V and 5 bases at J, with 5 bases in the middle. Looked up from germline, CDR1 is SQVTM and CDR2 is ANQGSEA. The CDR3 DNA follows: TGCAGCGTTGAAGGTGCGACCGGGGAGCTGTTTTTT. Amino acids: CSVEGATGELFF.

The chain links TRBV5-6 to TRBJ1-2, with D tentatively TRBD1 (6 bases). The germline V and J ends were trimmed by 1 base and 8 bases, with 15 bases remaining between them. The CDR3 extends over 14 amino acids. The germline V gene encodes CDR1 SGHDT and CDR2 YYEEEE. CDR3 sequence (DNA): TGTGCCAGCAGCTTGTGGACAGCAACCTACGGCTACACCTTC. As protein: CASSLWTATYGYTF.

As concerns this clone: A junction boundary mismatches the germline segment, possibly from a read error. The V call is TRBV5-4, the J call TRBJ1-6; 7 bases align to TRBD1. CDR1 and CDR2 (germline): SGHNT, YYREEE (reference sequence). The CDR3 contains 15 residues. The CDR3 protein is CASSQEGAGNSPLHF. CDR3 bases: TGCGCCAGCAGCCAAGAGGGGGCTGGGAATTCACCCCTCCACTTT.

The CDR3 nucleotides are TGTGCCAGCAGCTTAGGTTGGGGGGGAACTGAAGCTTTCTTT. This gives the protein CASSLGWGGTEAFF. The rearrangement joins TRBV13 to TRBJ1-1; the D gene is possibly TRBD1 (5 bases). The CDR3 loop spans 14 amino acids. Trimming shortened V by 0 bases and J by 5 bases, and 10 bases separated the two germline ends. Germline V lookup: CDR1 PRHDT, CDR2 FYEKMQ (reference sequence).

This clone was seen a few times. The chain uses TRBV5-4 and TRBJ2-3; 10 nucleotides agree with TRBD1. The V and J ends lost 2 bases and 5 bases, in that order; junction bases with no gene match: 11. The CDR3 extends over 17 amino acids. Looked up from germline, CDR1 is SGHNT and CDR2 is YYREEE (reference sequence). CDR3 DNA: TGTGCCAGCAGCTTAAGGAGACAGGGGGCTCGAGGAGATACGCAGTATTTT. It encodes CASSLRRQGARGDTQYF.

V gene TRBV29-1 combines with J gene TRBJ2-7, with 8 bases that match TRBD1. Germline CDR1 SQVTM, CDR2 ANQGSEA. The junction had 6 bases not matched to a gene; V was cut back by 0 bases and J by 5 bases. This CDR3 region has 14 residues. This CDR3 reads CSVEDVQGADEQYF. The CDR3, as DNA: TGCAGCGTTGAAGATGTCCAGGGGGCCGACGAGCAGTACTTC.

This sequence joins TRBV28 and TRBJ2-3; TRBD1 matches 7 bases. Germline trimming cut 8 bases from V and 6 bases from J; bases unmatched to any gene: 14. This CDR3 contains 15 residues. In germline, CDR1 is MDHEN, CDR2 SYDVKM. DNA for the CDR3: TGTGCCAGCTGCGTGGACAGGTCCTTATCTGATACGCAGTATTTT. Encoded protein: CASCVDRSLSDTQYF.

In nucleotides, the CDR3 is TGTGCCAGCAGCCAGGAAGCGGGTGTCATCACCGGGGAGCTGTTTTTT. It is translated as CASSQEAGVITGELFF. The rearrangement links TRBV7-2 to TRBJ2-2; possible D gene TRBD2, 6 bases. In germline, CDR1 is SGHTA, CDR2 FQGNSA. The CDR3 sequence is 16 residues long. The ends were cut back, 5 bases at V and 4 bases at J, with 17 bases in the middle.